This TCR beta chain was documented in a study of identical twins (dated by TCRdb to the mid-2010s). Looking at the study overall: To test whether fetal clonotypes persist, the study used deep sequencing on TCR alpha and beta repertoires from monozygotic twins, unrelated adults of various ages, and cord blood. Replicate twin experiments were performed at different times using different library preparation protocols to rule out contamination. Here is what the overall study found, with its caveats: Invariant T cells such as MAIT and iNKT could partly confound zero-insertion analyses, though diverse VJ usage argued against this for most clonotypes. Compared with coincidental sharing between unrelated individuals, out-of-frame TCR alpha sequences shared between twins showed an excess of sequences with low generation probability. In monozygotic twins, recombination models systematically underestimated out-of-frame TCR alpha sharing, but the models matched the sharing seen between unrelated individuals. Abundant cord blood beta clonotypes had fewer insertions, young adult naive repertoires showed a similar but weaker trend, and memory repertoires showed no such trend. The excess sharing between twins in beta out-of-frame sequences was weaker because fewer shared sequences reduced the signal-to-noise ratio. Because the same donors could not be followed over many years, the conclusions relied on cross-sectional statistical analysis.

Regarding this clonotype: The clone's antigen remains unknown. One base away there is no much larger clone; base qualities are not given.

Sequences SEHNR (CDR1) and FQNEAQ (CDR2) are obtained from the germline V gene (reference sequence). The germline ends are 14 bases apart after V is trimmed by 5 bases and J by 3 bases. From cysteine to phenylalanine, the CDR3 is 15 amino acids long. Just the 45-base CDR3 DNA is kept, in frame starting at base 1. The method was 5' RACE. TCRdb lists the instrument as Illumina HiSeq 2000. Template switching added a universal primer binding site, and the final cDNA carried a unique molecular identifier that allowed TCR cDNA molecules to be counted accurately. Specific primers in the conserved constant-segment region were used to synthesize first-strand cDNA for TCR alpha and beta chains. To control for contamination, every cDNA library was double barcoded, receiving both a SMART-Mk sample barcode and Illumina barcodes. TruSeq adapter sequences and Illumina sample barcodes were added in two successive PCR steps. Sequencing of the TCR alpha and beta cDNA libraries was done on the Illumina HiSeq platform using custom primers. In the source study's methods: Unique molecular identifiers were extracted from raw reads with MiGEC, and CDR3 positions were determined with MiXCR. Recombination models were inferred per individual with the repgenHMM and IGoR tools using an EM algorithm. The tcR package in R was used for shared clonotype analysis, with sharing normalized by the product of cloneset sizes. Out-of-frame nonproductive sequences were analyzed to study raw recombination free of thymic and clonal selection effects. TCRdb reworked the public reads: Q25 trimming with fastp, MiXCR clone assembly, productive beta chains retained. When rows share a CDR3 protein, they turn into one entry using the most common DNA and genes. These V and J calls originate from TCRdb's pipeline instead of the authors' own analysis. The sample table holds nearly 900,000 distinct CDR3 sequences, of which 9% to 15% were seen once. The ten most abundant clones make up around 1.6% of the sample.

Every donor in the study was a healthy Caucasian. The twin cohort consisted of three pairs of female monozygotic twins, all aged roughly 18 to 30 years. Peripheral blood mononuclear cells were the source from which RNA for the TCR libraries was isolated. This sample also appeared in a second study, on yellow fever vaccine responses in identical twins. The other study reports the following: According to the authors, the vaccine-induced T cell response in identical twins seemed to be partly convergent and partly specific to each individual. In identical twins, the study followed T cell clones that responded to the vaccine with precision.

The receptor's source is a woman aged 18 to 35 in good health. Material for sequencing was PBMCs. The sequence is built from TRBV7-9 and TRBJ2-4; matching of 6 bases hints at TRBD1 as the D gene. In nucleotides, the sequence is TGTGCCAGCAGCCGGACCACAGGGTTCAAAAACATTCAGTACTTC. Its protein is CASSRTTGFKNIQYF.